Each of the 24 T cell receptor beta chains below was sequenced from the same sample in a study of OX40 agonist ivuxolimab in advanced cancers. This table comes from immunoSEQ multiplex PCR, and its TCRdb copy is limited to in-frame clones, with some not included. Here the sample spans 65,000 to 75,000 clones, over 70% being singletons. The specimen was CD4+ or CD8+ T cells sorted from blood, collected in a trial of the OX40 agonist ivuxolimab. The source is an adult with an advanced solid tumor such as melanoma, head and neck, liver or kidney cancer.

V gene TRBV5-1 combines with J gene TRBJ1-1; D may be TRBD1 (5 bases). Germline CDR1 reads SGHRS; CDR2 reads YFSETQ. This CDR3 has 17 amino acids. V was cut by 0 bases and J by 4 bases, with 19 bases left in between. Here the CDR3 DNA reads TGCGCCAGCAGCTTGGGGCATCTACCGGGACGGAGCACTGAAGCTTTCTTT. This encodes CASSLGHLPGRSTEAFF.

This clone was counted once. Here the CDR3 reads CASSVEPVGGETQYF. The CDR3 DNA reads TGTGCCAGCAGCGTAGAGCCAGTCGGAGGTGAGACCCAGTACTTC. The V call is TRBV9, the J call TRBJ2-5, with D maybe TRBD2 (5 bases). Trimming removed 0 bases at V and 5 bases at J, with 14 bases between. CDR3 length equals 15 residues. Germline-derived CDR1 and CDR2 are SGDLS and YYNGEE.

The genes are TRBV28 and TRBJ1-3, with 8 bases aligning to TRBD1. Trimming removed 5 bases from V and 0 bases from J; junction bases left unmatched: 9. The CDR3 has 17 residues. Germline V gene data show CDR1 as MDHEN and CDR2 as SYDVKM. CDR3 sequence: CASSSPGQDRSGNTIYF. Here the CDR3 DNA reads TGTGCCAGCAGTAGCCCGGGACAGGACCGCTCTGGAAACACCATATATTTT.

This chain joins TRBV27 and TRBJ2-3; 7 nucleotides line up with TRBD1. Germline-derived CDR1 and CDR2 are MNHEY and SMNVEV (reference sequence). The junction had 6 bases not matched to a gene; V was cut back by 4 bases and J by 2 bases. CDR3 size: 15 residues. The DNA of the CDR3 is TGTGCCAGCAGTTCACACGGGACAGACACAGATACGCAGTATTTT. Translating it yields CASSSHGTDTDTQYF.

The chain employs TRBV28 and TRBJ1-2, with D possibly matching TRBD1 (6 bases). Trimming removed 6 bases from V and 0 bases from J, with 26 bases in between. The CDR3 is made up of 19 amino acids. Per the germline V gene, CDR1 is MDHEN and CDR2 is SYDVKM. This CDR3 reads CASSRSGPTGDRPNYGYTF. The CDR3 nucleotides are TGTGCCAGCAGCCGCTCAGGCCCGACAGGAGATCGTCCTAACTATGGCTACACCTTC.

The chain employs TRBV7-8 and TRBJ2-7, with 12 nucleotides matching TRBD2. V shed 1 base and J 5 bases; nucleotides not matched to a gene: 6. Germline CDR1 reads SGHVS; CDR2 reads FQNEAQ. The CDR3 length is 16 residues. The DNA of the CDR3 is TGTGCCAGCAGCTTAGGGCTAGCGGGAGGGCCTAACGAGCAGTACTTC. Its protein product is CASSLGLAGGPNEQYF.

The V gene is TRBV28, the J gene TRBJ2-5; tentative D call: TRBD1 (6 bases). The V end lost 6 bases, the J end lost 3 bases, and 14 bases lay between the germline ends. The CDR3 runs 14 residues. Germline CDR1 reads MDHEN; CDR2 reads SYDVKM. CDR3 in amino acids: CASRNDRPEETQYF. Here the CDR3 DNA reads TGTGCCAGCAGAAACGACAGGCCCGAAGAGACCCAGTACTTC.

This clone was seen a few times. V and J are TRBV4-3 and TRBJ2-5; 10 bases fit TRBD2. V lost 4 bases, J lost 5 bases, and 7 bases stayed unmatched. Germline V lookup: CDR1 LGHNA, CDR2 YSLEER. This CDR3 comprises 15 residues. The CDR3 sequence is CASSLAGGTLETQYF. DNA of the CDR3: TGCGCCAGCAGCCTAGCGGGGGGTACGTTGGAGACCCAGTACTTC.

CDR3 bases: TGTGCCAGCAGCCACACTAGCGGGAGGCTGTACGAGCAGTACTTC. Translating it yields CASSHTSGRLYEQYF. The rearrangement joins TRBV14 to TRBJ2-7; 12 positions agree with TRBD2. The length of the CDR3 is 15 residues. V dropped 3 bases and J dropped 4; count of bases not matched to a gene: 4. Germline assignment: CDR1 SGHDN and CDR2 FVKESK. Together with reference TRBV14 and TRBJ2-7, the CDR3 gives the full variable domain: EAGVTQFPSHSVIEKGQTVTLRCDPISGHDNLYWYRRVMGKEIKFLLHFVKESKQDESGMPNNRFLAERTGGTYSTLKVQPAELEDSGVYFCASSHTSGRLYEQYFGPGTRLTVT.

This chain links TRBV7-4 with TRBJ2-7; no clear D. Germline assignment: CDR1 SGHVT and CDR2 SQSDAQ. The germline V and J ends were trimmed by 3 bases and 7 bases, with 16 bases remaining between them. This CDR3 is built from 14 residues. CDR3 loop: CASSLSTPAREQYF. CDR3 nucleotides: TGTGCCAGCAGCTTGTCGACACCCGCTCGGGAGCAGTACTTC.

The gene calls are TRBV19 and TRBJ2-7, with TRBD1 as a possible D gene (6 bases). Germline-derived CDR1 and CDR2 are LNHDA and SQIVND (reference sequence). Trimming removed 5 bases from V and 6 bases from J, with 23 bases in between. CDR3 length equals 16 residues. The CDR3: CASSPLRGSIRSEQYF. CDR3 sequence (DNA): TGTGCCAGTAGTCCCCTTAGGGGGTCAATCCGATCCGAGCAGTACTTC.

The chain couples TRBV5-4 to TRBJ1-1, with TRBD1 as a possible D gene (5 bases). The V gene lost 0 bases and the J gene lost 4 bases, with 16 bases spanning the gap. Germline CDR1 is SGHNT and CDR2 is YYREEE (reference sequence). The CDR3 sequence is 16 residues long. For the CDR3, the DNA is TGTGCCAGCAGCTTGGAGGGTCGGGGACGGGGCACTGAAGCTTTCTTT. Protein sequence: CASSLEGRGRGTEAFF.

The chain has TRBV9 and TRBJ1-4; D uncertain. The CDR3 consists of 15 residues. Germline assignment: CDR1 SGDLS and CDR2 YYNGEE. The V end lost 0 bases, the J end lost 12 bases, and 18 bases lay between the germline ends. The CDR3 region is CASSVGRSLNAELFF. In nucleotides, the CDR3 is TGTGCCAGCAGCGTAGGCAGGTCTCTTAATGCGGAACTGTTTTTT. The full variable domain, completed using reference TRBV9 and TRBJ1-4, is DSGVTQTPKHLITATGQRVTLRCSPRSGDLSVYWYQQSLDQGLQFLIQYYNGEERAKGNILERFSAQQFPDLHSELNLSSLELGDSALYFCASSVGRSLNAELFFGSGTQLSVL.

The CDR3 DNA sequence: TGTGCCAGCAGCTTCTCATTGGGGGGGAAAAAACTGTTTTTT. Translated, it gives CASSFSLGGKKLFF. The V call is TRBV7-9, the J call TRBJ1-4; perhaps TRBD1 as D (5 bases). In germline, CDR1 is SEHNR, CDR2 FQNEAQ (reference sequence). Trimming pared 3 bases from V and 9 bases from J, leaving 14 bases between. The CDR3 is 14 residues long.

V is TRBV28 and J is TRBJ1-1, with TRBD1 matching 7 bases. The CDR3 spans 14 residues. Trimming cost V 7 bases and J 0 bases; bases outside gene matches: 5. In germline, CDR1 is MDHEN, CDR2 SYDVKM. The CDR3 region is CASTAGGLNTEAFF. DNA for the CDR3: TGTGCCAGCACGGCAGGGGGTTTGAACACTGAAGCTTTCTTT.

The DNA for the CDR3 is TGTGCCAGTAGTGCAGGGACAGGAAGGGTCTTAGCCAAAAACATTCAGTACTTC. It specifies CASSAGTGRVLAKNIQYF. This chain links TRBV19 with TRBJ2-4; 8 bases fit TRBD1. This CDR3 has 18 residues. With 5 bases clipped from V and 0 bases from J, the junction kept 12 bases outside the gene matches. Germline-derived CDR1 and CDR2 are LNHDA and SQIVND (reference sequence).

This clone occurred a few times. The rearrangement uses TRBV7-9 and TRBJ1-4, with unresolved D. The CDR3 is 15 amino acids. V was trimmed by 5 bases and J by 7 bases, leaving 17 bases between them. Germline values: CDR1 SEHNR, CDR2 FQNEAQ (reference sequence). The CDR3 region has the DNA TGTGCCAGCAGCCCCGATGGACCGGGCGGTGAAAAACTGTTTTTT. This sequence encodes CASSPDGPGGEKLFF. Complete variable domain (other parts from reference TRBV7-9 and TRBJ1-4): DTGVSQNPRHKITKRGQNVTFRCDPISEHNRLYWYRQTLGQGPEFLTYFQNEAQLEKSRLLSDRFSAERPKGSFSTLEIQRTEQGDSAMYLCASSPDGPGGEKLFFGSGTQLSVL.

The gene calls are TRBV7-9 and TRBJ1-1, with D perhaps matching TRBD1 (5 bases). The V end lost 2 bases, the J end lost 4 bases, and 14 bases lay between the germline ends. Germline V gives CDR1 SEHNR, CDR2 FQNEAQ (reference sequence). The CDR3 is made up of 15 amino acids. Written as DNA, the CDR3 is TGTGCCAGCAGCTTACCCAGAAGGGGTGGCACTGAAGCTTTCTTT. Translating it yields CASSLPRRGGTEAFF. Based on the CDR3 plus reference TRBV7-9 and TRBJ1-1, the full variable domain is DTGVSQNPRHKITKRGQNVTFRCDPISEHNRLYWYRQTLGQGPEFLTYFQNEAQLEKSRLLSDRFSAERPKGSFSTLEIQRTEQGDSAMYLCASSLPRRGGTEAFFGQGTRLTVV.

The chain is built from TRBV28 and TRBJ1-1; no firm D call. The CDR3 contains 16 residues. CDR1 and CDR2 from the germline V gene are MDHEN and SYDVKM. Trimming stripped 7 bases from V and 2 bases from J, with 20 bases between. Here the CDR3 reads CASTLRASVVNTEAFF. The CDR3 bases are TGTGCCAGCACCCTACGTGCGTCCGTAGTAAACACTGAAGCTTTCTTT.

The rearrangement uses TRBV6-1 and TRBJ2-1; 12 nucleotides line up with TRBD1. This CDR3 spans 14 amino acids. Germline V gene sequence: CDR1 MNHNS, CDR2 SASEGT. V trimming: 8 bases; J trimming: 8 bases; junction bases outside the gene matches: 7. In DNA, the CDR3 is TGTGCCAGCTTGGCCGGGACAGGGGGCGATGAGCAGTTCTTC. This sequence encodes CASLAGTGGDEQFF.

This clone came up a few times. It is unclear where the CDR3 begins or ends on the DNA, so no DNA is shown, and the CDR3 is as TCRdb lists it. The V gene is TRBV7-9, the J gene TRBJ1-4. Inclusive of both ends, the CDR3 amounts to 13 amino acids. CDR1 is SEHNR and CDR2 is FQNEAQ in the germline V gene (reference sequence). The CDR3 sequence is CASSFGPGEKLFF.

A few counts support this clone. This sequence joins TRBV4-1 and TRBJ2-7; D uncertain. The V end was cut by 3 bases, the J end by 0 bases, with 12 bases between. Germline V gives CDR1 MGHRA, CDR2 YSYEKL. This CDR3 is built from 15 residues. As DNA, the CDR3 is TGCGCCAGCAGCCACTCTACCGGAAGCTCCTACGAGCAGTACTTC. This encodes CASSHSTGSSYEQYF.

The J gene is TRBJ2-1, the V gene TRBV6-1; 11 bases line up with TRBD2. This CDR3 has 15 residues. In germline, CDR1 is MNHNS, CDR2 SASEGT. The V segment lost 1 base and the J segment 4 bases; nucleotides outside the gene matches: 0. The CDR3 DNA sequence: TGTGCCAGCAGTGAAGGACTAGCGGGGTACAATGAGCAGTTCTTC. The encoded protein is CASSEGLAGYNEQFF.

V is TRBV9 and J is TRBJ2-2, with D unclear. The CDR3 has 14 residues. Germline CDR1 reads SGDLS; CDR2 reads YYNGEE. The V gene lost 4 bases and the J gene lost 7 bases, with 14 bases spanning the gap. The CDR3: CASSPPESNGELFF. The CDR3 nucleotides read TGTGCCAGCAGCCCCCCCGAGAGCAACGGGGAGCTGTTTTTT.